The 19 T cell receptor beta chains below all came from one sample that was sequenced in a study of T cell clonality in common variable immunodeficiency. Clones were read by immunoSEQ multiplex PCR, and TCRdb kept only the in-frame ones, dropping some. Recorded here are 25,000 to 40,000 clones, none singletons. The sample taken for sequencing was peripheral blood mononuclear cells. These receptors were obtained from a person aged 18 to 75 in good health.

This clone has ten or more counts. The CDR3 goes on 3 residues after the read ends, and that part is filled in from the germline J gene. J is TRBJ2-6 and V is TRBV18; D ambiguous. The CDR3 consists of 17 residues. The V end lost 3 bases, the J end lost 0 bases, and 12 bases lay between the germline ends. Looked up from germline, CDR1 is KGHSH and CDR2 is LQKENI. This CDR3 is CASSPLLHYSGANVLTF. The sequenced part of the CDR3 DNA is TGTGCCAGCTCACCTCTATTACACTACTCTGGGGCCAACGTC.

This clone was picked up many times. Read coverage stops 3 residues before the CDR3 terminus; the germline J gene supplies the remainder. This chain links TRBV11-2 with TRBJ1-2; 10 bases align to TRBD1. Germline trimming cut 6 bases from V and 6 bases from J; bases unmatched to any gene: 7. Per the germline V gene, CDR1 is SGHAT and CDR2 is FQNNGV. CDR3 length: 14 residues. The CDR3 sequence is CASSYTGTGDGYTF. Partial CDR3 DNA: TGTGCCAGCAGTTATACCGGGACAGGGGATGGC.

This clone was observed at least ten times. The sequenced fragment ends 3 residues before the CDR3 boundary, so the rest is inferred from the germline J gene. J is TRBJ1-5 and V is TRBV7-2; 9 bases agree with TRBD1. The CDR3 extends over 15 amino acids. The germline CDR1 and CDR2 sequences are SGHTA and FQGNSA. V lost 1 base, J lost 5 bases, and 3 bases stayed unmatched. Incomplete CDR3 DNA: TGTGCCAGCAGCTTAGGGGGACAGGGATATCAGCCC. Amino acids: CASSLGGQGYQP. The whole CDR3 region reads CASSLGGQGYQPQHF.

The sample holds many counts of this clone. Coverage ceases 3 residues before the CDR3 finishes, and the germline J gene fills in the end. V usage is TRBV5-1 and J usage is TRBJ1-4; unclear D gene. CDR3 size: 17 residues. Germline CDR1 and CDR2: SGHRS and YFSETQ. This chain's CDR3 is CASSLGDTEPNNSPLFF. Partial CDR3 DNA: TGCGCCAGCAGCTTGGGAGACACAGAACCTAATAATTCACCA. Looking up the rest from reference TRBV5-1 and TRBJ1-4 gives the full variable domain: KAGVTQTPRYLIKTRGQQVTLSCSPISGHRSVSWYQQTPGQGLQFLFEYFSETQRNKGNFPGRFSGRQFSNSRSEMNVSTLELGDSALYLCASSLGDTEPNNSPLFFGSGTQLSVL.

This clone has a count of ten or more. The read terminates 3 residues ahead of where the CDR3 ends, so the germline J gene completes it. This chain links TRBV20-1 with TRBJ1-5; 9 bases map to TRBD1. After removal of 6 bases from V and 4 bases from J, the junction contained 7 bases not matched to a gene. From germline, CDR1 is DFQATT and CDR2 SNEGSKA (reference sequence). The CDR3 spans 14 residues. The CDR3 DNA, read in part, is TGCAGTGCCCTACAGGGGGCGCCTAATCAGCCC. This encodes CSALQGAPNQP. In full, the CDR3 is CSALQGAPNQPQHF.

This clone was observed at least ten times. The read halts 3 residues ahead of the CDR3 end, with the missing end drawn from the germline J gene. The chain has TRBV7-3 and TRBJ2-1; TRBD1 might be the D (6 bases). With 4 bases removed from V and 6 bases from J, the gap between germline ends came to 16 bases. The CDR3 spans 15 residues. In germline, CDR1 is SGHTA, CDR2 FQGTGA. The chain's CDR3 is CASSYQGIRSNEQFF. CDR3 DNA, as far as it was read: TGTGCCAGCAGCTACCAGGGGATTCGTAGCAATGAG.

This clone has ten or more counts. The CDR3 reads CASSQDAGAGNEKLFF. The covered CDR3 bases are TGTGCCAGCAGCCAAGACGCGGGGGCGGGTAATGAAAAA. V and J are TRBV4-2 and TRBJ1-4, with D possibly TRBD1 on 6 matching bases. The observed sequence ends 3 residues before the CDR3 terminus, with the missing tail filled in from the germline J gene. V lost 0 bases, J lost 4 bases, and 12 bases lay in between. Germline V gene data show CDR1 as LGHNA and CDR2 as YNFKEQ. The length of the CDR3 is 16 residues.

This clone was observed at least ten times. The CDR3 reads CAWNPGPSRNQPQHF. The sequenced CDR3 bases are TGTGCCTGGAACCCGGGTCCTAGCAGAAATCAGCCC. The rearrangement links TRBV30 to TRBJ1-5, with unresolved D. The DNA ends 3 residues before the CDR3 does, and the rest of the CDR3 is filled in from the germline J gene. Deletions cut 4 bases from V and 4 bases from J, with 17 bases between. The CDR3 has 15 amino acids. CDR1 and CDR2 (germline): GTSNPN, SVGIG (reference sequence).

This clone was counted at least ten times. The covered CDR3 bases are TGCAGCGTTGAAGATCCCAGGCGGGCCACAGATACG. It specifies CSVEDPRRATDT. The full CDR3 is CSVEDPRRATDTQYF. The chain has TRBV29-1 and TRBJ2-3; TRBD2 might be the D (5 bases). The CDR3 end is not reached by the read, which stops 3 residues before it; the germline J gene fills it in. CDR3 size: 15 residues. V was clipped by 0 bases and J by 2 bases, with 12 bases between them. CDR1 and CDR2 (germline): SQVTM, ANQGSEA.

With respect to this clone: The read falls 3 residues short of the CDR3 end, and the missing part is taken from the germline J gene. This chain joins TRBV5-4 and TRBJ2-7; 8 nucleotides match TRBD1. This CDR3 spans 14 amino acids. After removal of 3 bases from V and 4 bases from J, the junction contained 6 bases not matched to a gene. Germline values: CDR1 SGHNT, CDR2 YYREEE (reference sequence). CDR3 amino acids: CASSYPGDRYEQYF. The sequenced part of the CDR3 DNA is TGTGCCAGCAGCTATCCGGGGGACAGGTACGAG.

This clone has more than one count but fewer than ten. The CDR3 end falls 3 residues outside the read, so it is completed with the germline J gene. This specimen includes other DNA sequences encoding the same CDR3. The chain is built from TRBV7-2 and TRBJ1-5, with unresolved D. The CDR3 covers 13 residues. CDR1 and CDR2 from the germline V gene are SGHTA and FQGNSA. V lost 4 bases and J 6 bases, leaving 10 bases between the germline ends. The CDR3 loop reads CASSSLSGQPQHF. The CDR3 DNA, read in part, is TGTGCCAGCAGCTCCCTTTCGGGTCAGCCC.

This clone was picked up many times. Sequencing ends 3 residues short of the CDR3 end; the germline J gene provides the rest. This rearrangement joins TRBV19 to TRBJ2-7; a weak D match, TRBD1 (6 bases). Germline CDR1 and CDR2: LNHDA and SQIVND (reference sequence). The CDR3 covers 15 residues. The germline V and J ends were trimmed by 5 bases and 0 bases, with 14 bases remaining between them. The sequenced CDR3 bases are TGTGCCAGTAGTCCTCGGACAGAGAGCTCCTACGAG. This translates into CASSPRTESSYE. In full, the CDR3 reads CASSPRTESSYEQYF.

This clone was counted ten times or more. The CDR3 end is not reached by the read, which stops 3 residues before it; the germline J gene fills it in. This chain joins TRBV24-1 and TRBJ2-2; 11 bases match TRBD1. With V trimmed by 4 bases and J by 6 bases, 6 bases remained unmatched. The CDR3 has 16 amino acids. Germline V CDR1 and CDR2: KGHDR, SFDVKD. The CDR3 sequence: CATSEGDRGNSGELFF. CDR3 DNA, as far as it was read: TGTGCCACCAGTGAAGGGGACAGGGGGAATTCCGGGGAG.

This clone was found a few times. Given a much more abundant clone one base away, this may be a read error. The DNA ends 3 residues before the CDR3 does, and the rest of the CDR3 is filled in from the germline J gene. Other DNA sequences from this sample encode an identical CDR3 as well. The V and J genes are TRBV30 and TRBJ2-5; TRBD2 matches 10 bases. V was clipped by 5 bases and J by 4 bases; unmatched bases: 13. Looked up from germline, CDR1 is GTSNPN and CDR2 is SVGIG (reference sequence). The CDR3 consists of 16 residues. The part of the CDR3 DNA that was read is TGTGCCTGGCGCAGAAGTAGCGGGGGGCAAATAGAGACC. Its protein product is CAWRRSSGGQIET. The whole CDR3 reads CAWRRSSGGQIETQYF.

This clone was seen many times. The read ends 3 residues shy of where the CDR3 ends; the end is completed using the germline J gene. The rearrangement joins TRBV29-1 to TRBJ1-2; TRBD1 matches 7 bases. Losses at the gene ends were 6 bases for V and 4 bases for J; bases not matched to a gene: 2. This CDR3 region has 11 residues. Germline CDR1 reads SQVTM; CDR2 reads ANQGSEA. The CDR3 loop reads CSVDRAYGYTF. The part of the CDR3 DNA that was read is TGCAGCGTCGACAGGGCCTATGGC.

This clone was seen at least ten times. Read sequence stops 3 residues before the CDR3 end, and the germline J gene provides the missing end. V is TRBV7-2 and J is TRBJ1-2; D perhaps matches TRBD1 (5 bases). The germline V gene has CDR1 SGHTA and CDR2 FQGNSA. The CDR3 is made up of 14 amino acids. Trimming shortened V by 6 bases and J by 0 bases, and 11 bases separated the two germline ends. CDR3 region: CASSWGGSNYGYTF. The covered CDR3 bases are TGTGCCAGCAGTTGGGGCGGTTCTAACTATGGC.

The sample holds many counts of this clone. The CDR3 is CSANLQGWTEAFF. The covered CDR3 bases are TGCAGTGCTAACCTACAGGGGTGGACTGAA. This chain links TRBV20-1 with TRBJ1-1; 7 bases match TRBD1. Read sequence stops 3 residues before the CDR3 end, and the germline J gene provides the missing end. The germline V gene has CDR1 DFQATT and CDR2 SNEGSKA (reference sequence). The CDR3 totals 13 residues. With V trimmed by 4 bases and J by 5 bases, 7 bases remained unmatched.

This clone appeared many times. The DNA ends 3 residues before the CDR3 does, and the rest of the CDR3 is filled in from the germline J gene. This chain joins TRBV7-2 and TRBJ2-2; no firm D call. Between the trimmed V and J ends, which lost 1 base and 4 bases, there was a span of 7 bases. Looked up from germline, CDR1 is SGHTA and CDR2 is FQGNSA. The length of the CDR3 is 14 residues. The DNA read from the CDR3 is TGTGCCAGCAGCTTAGACAGTGCCACCGGGGAG. Protein sequence: CASSLDSATGE. The full CDR3 reads CASSLDSATGELFF.

This clone has ten or more counts. Read coverage stops 3 residues before the CDR3 terminus; the germline J gene supplies the remainder. This sequence joins TRBV7-8 and TRBJ1-4, with D unclear. Germline values: CDR1 SGHVS, CDR2 FQNEAQ. The CDR3 loop spans 14 amino acids. V lost 7 bases and J 6 bases, leaving 15 bases between the germline ends. CDR3 DNA, as far as it was read: TGTGCCAGCACCCCAAGGGTAGTTGATGAAAAA. Protein: CASTPRVVDEK. The whole CDR3 reads CASTPRVVDEKLFF.